Listed here are 7 T cell receptor beta chains from one sample, sequenced in a study of blood T cell repertoires in COVID-19. Assay: immunoSEQ multiplex PCR; the TCRdb copy retains only in-frame clones and omits some. The sample yields around 150,000 clones, approximately 81% seen once. The sample taken for sequencing was peripheral blood. The receptors here all came from a human donor with acute or convalescent COVID-19. The donor label of this sample is uncertain.

The rearrangement links TRBV18 to TRBJ2-1; D not certain. The CDR3 spans 14 residues. The V and J ends lost 8 bases and 3 bases respectively, with 14 bases between them. The germline gives CDR1 KGHSH, CDR2 LQKENI. CDR3 coding DNA: TGTGCCAGCGCCCCATTGGCAAGCTACAATGAGCAGTTCTTC. It codes for CASAPLASYNEQFF.

CDR3 in DNA: TGTGCCAGCAGCGTTCAAGCGGGGGTAGAGACCCAGTACTTC. Amino acids: CASSVQAGVETQYF. The chain recombines TRBV9 with TRBJ2-5, with 8 bases aligning to TRBD2. Germline V gene sequence: CDR1 SGDLS, CDR2 YYNGEE. The CDR3 has 14 residues. V gave up 2 bases and J gave up 4 bases; unmatched junction bases: 4.

This clone was found once. The V gene is TRBV6-5, the J gene TRBJ1-3; no definite D call. Per the germline V gene, CDR1 is MNHEY and CDR2 is SVGAGI. With 10 bases removed from V and 0 bases from J, the gap between germline ends came to 10 bases. The CDR3 runs 13 residues. CDR3 DNA: TGTGCCACCCACATCCCCTCTGGAAACACCATATATTTT. Amino acid sequence: CATHIPSGNTIYF.

This clone was observed a single time. The V and J genes are TRBV28 and TRBJ1-1, with a weak D call TRBD1 (6 bases). From germline, CDR1 is MDHEN and CDR2 SYDVKM. Trimming removed 2 bases from V and 4 bases from J, with 20 bases in between. The CDR3 contains 17 residues. The CDR3 loop is CASSLITGIGLFTEAFF. For the CDR3, the DNA is TGTGCCAGCAGTTTAATTACAGGGATCGGTTTGTTCACTGAAGCTTTCTTT.

The J gene is TRBJ1-2, the V gene TRBV18; unclear D gene. The CDR3 runs 15 residues. Trimming left V 2 bases short and J 0 bases short, with 10 bases between. In germline, CDR1 is KGHSH, CDR2 LQKENI. CDR3 DNA sequence: TGTGCCAGCTCACCAAGGCAGGAAGCTAACTATGGCTACACCTTC. Amino acid sequence: CASSPRQEANYGYTF.

The chain combines TRBV6-6 with TRBJ2-3; D is unresolved. Looked up from germline, CDR1 is MNHNY and CDR2 is SVGAGI (reference sequence). This CDR3 spans 11 amino acids. V was trimmed by 4 bases and J by 6 bases, leaving 5 bases between them. CDR3 bases: TGTGCCAGCAGTTCGTTGGATACGCAGTATTTT. It specifies CASSSLDTQYF.

V is TRBV10-2 and J is TRBJ1-5, with D uncertain. This CDR3 region has 13 residues. V was pared by 4 bases and J by 4 bases, with 8 bases between. The germline CDR1 and CDR2 sequences are WSHSY and SAAADI. CDR3 DNA sequence: TGCGCCAGCAGTGGTCAGGAAAATCAGCCCCAGCATTTT. This codes for CASSGQENQPQHF.